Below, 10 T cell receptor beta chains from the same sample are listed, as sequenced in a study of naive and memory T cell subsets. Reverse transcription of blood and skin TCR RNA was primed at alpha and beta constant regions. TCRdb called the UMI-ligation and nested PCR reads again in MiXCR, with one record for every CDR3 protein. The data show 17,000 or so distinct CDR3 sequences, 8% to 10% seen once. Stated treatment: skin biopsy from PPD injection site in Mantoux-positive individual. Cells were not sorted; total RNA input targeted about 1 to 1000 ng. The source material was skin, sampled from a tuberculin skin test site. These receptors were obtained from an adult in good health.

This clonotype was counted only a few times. The CDR3 bases are TGCAGTGCTAGACAGAACACTGAAGCTTTCTTT. This gives the protein CSARQNTEAFF. This sequence joins TRBV20-1 and TRBJ1-1; no definite D call. This CDR3 comprises 11 residues. Trimming pared 2 bases from V and 1 base from J, leaving 2 bases between. Per germline, CDR1 DFQATT and CDR2 SNEGSKA (reference sequence).

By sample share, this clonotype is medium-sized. The CDR3, as DNA: TGTGCCAGCAGCTCCGGACCGGGGGACGGCTACAATGAGCAGTTCTTC. It specifies CASSSGPGDGYNEQFF. The chain combines TRBV7-2 with TRBJ2-1; tentatively, D is TRBD2 (6 bases). V was clipped by 4 bases and J by 3 bases, with 16 bases between them. CDR3 length: 16 residues. The germline V gene encodes CDR1 SGHTA and CDR2 FQGNSA.

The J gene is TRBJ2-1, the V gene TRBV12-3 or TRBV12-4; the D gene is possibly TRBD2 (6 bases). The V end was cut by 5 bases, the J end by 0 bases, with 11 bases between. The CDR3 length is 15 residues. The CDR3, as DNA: TGTGCCAGCAGTGTTAGCGGTAGCTCCTACAATGAGCAGTTCTTC. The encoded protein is CASSVSGSSYNEQFF.

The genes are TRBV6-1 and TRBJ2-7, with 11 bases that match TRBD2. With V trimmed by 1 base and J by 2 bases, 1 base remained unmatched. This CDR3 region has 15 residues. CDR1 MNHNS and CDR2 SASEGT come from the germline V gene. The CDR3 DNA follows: TGTGCCAGCAGTGAAGAGACTAGCGGGGCCTACGAGCAGTACTTC. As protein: CASSEETSGAYEQYF.

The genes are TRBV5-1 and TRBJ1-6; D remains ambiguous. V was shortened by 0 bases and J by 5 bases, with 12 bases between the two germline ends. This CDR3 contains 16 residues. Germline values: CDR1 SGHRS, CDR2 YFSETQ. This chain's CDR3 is CASSLAGPENNSPLHF. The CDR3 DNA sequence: TGCGCCAGCAGCTTGGCCGGACCCGAAAATAATTCACCCCTCCACTTT.

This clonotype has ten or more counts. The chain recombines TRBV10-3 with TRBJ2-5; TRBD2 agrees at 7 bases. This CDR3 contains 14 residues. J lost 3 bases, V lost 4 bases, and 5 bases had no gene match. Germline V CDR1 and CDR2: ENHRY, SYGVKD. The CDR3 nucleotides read TGTGCCATCAGTGCCGGGACTACGGAAGAGACCCAGTACTTC. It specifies CAISAGTTEETQYF.

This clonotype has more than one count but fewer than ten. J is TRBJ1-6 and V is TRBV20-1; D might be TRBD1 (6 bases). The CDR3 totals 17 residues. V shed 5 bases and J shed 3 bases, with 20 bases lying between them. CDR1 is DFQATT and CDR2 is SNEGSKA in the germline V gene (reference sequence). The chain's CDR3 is CSAEDRKPRIYNSPLHF. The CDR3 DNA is TGCAGTGCTGAAGACAGGAAACCTAGAATCTATAATTCACCCCTCCACTTT.

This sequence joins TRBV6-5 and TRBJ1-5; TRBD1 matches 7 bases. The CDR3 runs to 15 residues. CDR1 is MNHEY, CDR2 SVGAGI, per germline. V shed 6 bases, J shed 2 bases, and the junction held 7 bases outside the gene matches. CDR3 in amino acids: CASRAGGVGNQPQHF. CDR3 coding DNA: TGTGCCAGCAGGGCAGGGGGGGTCGGCAATCAGCCCCAGCATTTT.

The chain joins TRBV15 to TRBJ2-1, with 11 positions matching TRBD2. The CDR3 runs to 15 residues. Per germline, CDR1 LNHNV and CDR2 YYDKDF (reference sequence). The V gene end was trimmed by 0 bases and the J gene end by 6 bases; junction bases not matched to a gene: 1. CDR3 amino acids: CATSRDSGGANEQFF. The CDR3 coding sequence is TGTGCCACCAGCAGAGATAGCGGGGGGGCCAATGAGCAGTTCTTC.

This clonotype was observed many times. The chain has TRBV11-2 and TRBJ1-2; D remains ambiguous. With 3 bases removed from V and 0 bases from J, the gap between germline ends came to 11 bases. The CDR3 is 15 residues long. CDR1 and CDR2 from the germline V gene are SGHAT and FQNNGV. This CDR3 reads CASSFVQAANYGYTF. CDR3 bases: TGTGCCAGCAGCTTTGTTCAGGCGGCTAACTATGGCTACACCTTC. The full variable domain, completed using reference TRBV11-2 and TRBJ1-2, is EAGVAQSPRYKIIEKRQSVAFWCNPISGHATLYWYQQILGQGPKLLIQFQNNGVVDDSQLPKDRFSAERLKGVDSTLKIQPAKLEDSAVYLCASSFVQAANYGYTFGSGTRLTVV.